These 12 T cell receptor beta chains originate from one sample sequenced in a study of T-cell reconstitution after alpha-beta-depleted transplantation in children. The TCRbeta library was prepared with unique molecular identifiers. TCRdb reprocessed the PCR reads with MiXCR, giving one entry per CDR3 protein. Altogether 500,000 or so distinct CDR3 sequences are present, roughly 10% being singletons, with the ten largest covering roughly 15%. Sequencing was performed on PBMCs, mostly from graft donor cells, taken 180 days after TCRalphabeta/CD19-depleted stem cell transplant. These receptors all come from a female patient under 10 years old who had a stem cell transplant for aplastic anemia, so the T cells may come from the graft donor.

This clonotype was found a few times. The chain uses TRBV6-1 and TRBJ2-5; a weak D match, TRBD2 (6 bases). CDR3 length: 14 residues. CDR1 MNHNS and CDR2 SASEGT come from the germline V gene. The germline V and J ends were trimmed by 6 bases and 5 bases, with 16 bases remaining between them. CDR3 in DNA: TGTGCCAGCAGCCGATTTCTAGGAGGGGAGACCCAGTACTTC. Amino acids: CASSRFLGGETQYF.

The chain carries TRBV27 and TRBJ2-7; D assignment may be TRBD1 or TRBD2 (5 bases each). Trimming cost V 4 bases and J 5 bases, with 18 bases left between them. The germline gives CDR1 MNHEY, CDR2 SMNVEV (reference sequence). The CDR3 is 15 residues long. The CDR3 region is CASSSGAIARNEQYF. The CDR3 bases are TGTGCCAGCAGTTCCGGGGCTATTGCTAGGAACGAGCAGTACTTC.

This clonotype was found a few times. The rearrangement links TRBV10-3 to TRBJ1-4; 8 bases line up with TRBD1. With 9 bases clipped from V and 2 bases from J, the junction kept 2 bases outside the gene matches. This CDR3 is built from 13 residues. CDR1 is ENHRY and CDR2 is SYGVKD in the germline V gene. In DNA, the CDR3 is TGTGCCATTAGACAGGGGACTAATGAAAAACTGTTTTTT. This sequence encodes CAIRQGTNEKLFF.

The sample holds many counts of this clonotype. The chain couples TRBV5-1 to TRBJ2-2, with 7 bases lining up with TRBD1. Germline assignment: CDR1 SGHRS and CDR2 YFSETQ. This CDR3 spans 15 amino acids. J lost 0 bases, V lost 4 bases, and 3 bases had no gene match. CDR3 coding DNA: TGCGCCAGCAGCAGGGACAGCCCGAACACCGGGGAGCTGTTTTTT. It encodes CASSRDSPNTGELFF.

This clonotype came up once. This may stem from a read error, because a much larger clone lies one nucleotide away. The chain has TRBV6-2 or TRBV6-3 and TRBJ2-2; 7 bases agree with TRBD1. This CDR3 has 13 amino acids. Germline V lookup: CDR1 MNHEY, CDR2 SVGEGT. CDR3 region: CATGTAHTGDLFF. DNA of the CDR3: TGTGCCACCGGGACAGCTCACACCGGGGATCTGTTTTTT.

This clonotype was detected only a few times. The chain uses TRBV11-1 and TRBJ2-1, with 12 bases identical to TRBD1. CDR1 is SGHAT, CDR2 FQDESV, per germline (reference sequence). With 6 bases clipped from V and 6 bases from J, the junction kept 9 bases outside the gene matches. The CDR3 is made up of 16 amino acids. CDR3 in DNA: TGTGCCAGCAGGCTATCCGGGACAGGGGGCCTCAATGAGCAGTTCTTC. Its translation is CASRLSGTGGLNEQFF.

This clonotype was found a few times. The chain has TRBV28 and TRBJ2-1; D remains ambiguous. V was cut by 3 bases and J by 1 base, with 4 bases left in between. CDR3 size: 13 residues. Looked up from germline, CDR1 is MDHEN and CDR2 is SYDVKM. The CDR3 region is CASSFVSYNEQFF. The CDR3 region has the DNA TGTGCCAGCAGTTTCGTGTCCTACAATGAGCAGTTCTTC.

The rearrangement uses TRBV5-1 and TRBJ2-5; D ambiguous. Germline values: CDR1 SGHRS, CDR2 YFSETQ. Trimming took 0 bases from V and 4 from J, leaving 10 bases between them. The CDR3 is made up of 14 amino acids. The CDR3 here is CASSLDRQVETQYF. The CDR3 nucleotides read TGCGCCAGCAGCTTGGATCGGCAGGTAGAGACCCAGTACTTC.

CDR3 coding DNA: TGCAGTGCTGGGACAGGGGGCAATAGGAACACTGAAGCTTTCTTT. Amino acids: CSAGTGGNRNTEAFF. The genes are TRBV20-1 and TRBJ1-1, with 12 bases lining up with TRBD1. V trimming: 5 bases; J trimming: 1 base; junction bases outside the gene matches: 5. Germline V gene sequence: CDR1 DFQATT, CDR2 SNEGSKA (reference sequence). The CDR3 has 15 amino acids.

This clonotype was counted many times. The DNA for the CDR3 is TGTGCCAGCAGCCTAGGAGGCAGGGCAAACACCGGGGAGCTGTTTTTT. Protein sequence: CASSLGGRANTGELFF. The gene calls are TRBV7-2 and TRBJ2-2; either TRBD1 or TRBD2 may supply D (5 bases each). With 5 bases removed from V and 2 bases from J, the gap between germline ends came to 15 bases. CDR1 SGHTA and CDR2 FQGNSA come from the germline V gene. This CDR3 is 16 amino acids long.

This clonotype was found a few times. The chain links TRBV7-2 to TRBJ2-1; D uncertain. This CDR3 is built from 13 residues. Germline V gene sequence: CDR1 SGHTA, CDR2 FQGNSA. Trimming removed 5 bases from V and 4 bases from J, with 9 bases in between. Written as DNA, the CDR3 is TGTGCCAGCAGCCCTACGAGGTACAATGAGCAGTTCTTC. This translates into CASSPTRYNEQFF. Supplemented by reference TRBV7-2 and TRBJ2-1, the full variable domain reads GAGVSQSPSNKVTEKGKDVELRCDPISGHTALYWYRQSLGQGLEFLIYFQGNSAPDKSGLPSDRFSAERTGGSVSTLTIQRTQQEDSAVYLCASSPTRYNEQFFGPGTRLTVL.

The chain recombines TRBV28 with TRBJ2-7; D uncertain. Trimming left V 2 bases short and J 7 bases short, with 18 bases between. Germline CDR1 reads MDHEN; CDR2 reads SYDVKM. This CDR3 spans 15 amino acids. The CDR3: CASSLTGSGFGEQYV. The DNA for the CDR3 is TGTGCCAGCAGTTTAACGGGTTCCGGATTTGGAGAGCAGTACGTC.